The clone carrying this T cell receptor (beta chain) was counted between two and nine times. Antigen unknown. The data originate from a study of blood T cells in healthy people across ages. Study-wide findings and caveats: Both higher diversity and more naive CD4+ cells marked long-lived donors when set against aged donors.

With a J-beta primer mix and a sample-barcoded 5' primer, a second PCR ran roughly 6 to 12 cycles. Each cDNA molecule, via a template-switch adaptor with 12 random nucleotides, was tagged. In TCRdb, the 5' RACE reads were re-called with MiXCR into one record per CDR3 protein. The repertoire has some 790,000 distinct CDR3 sequences, about 30% of them found once; the top ten carry around 15%. This CDR3 spans 12 amino acids. Trimming shortened V by 4 bases and J by 4 bases, and 5 bases separated the two germline ends. This rearrangement joins TRBV5-3 to TRBJ1-4; no reliable D call. Being an ORF, TRBV5-3 has a function that is uncertain. Input material: blood. The clonotype was recovered from a woman older than 75 in good health. CDR3 in DNA: TGTGCCAGAAGCGGCCGTAATGAAAAACTGTTTTTT. Translated: CARSGRNEKLFF.